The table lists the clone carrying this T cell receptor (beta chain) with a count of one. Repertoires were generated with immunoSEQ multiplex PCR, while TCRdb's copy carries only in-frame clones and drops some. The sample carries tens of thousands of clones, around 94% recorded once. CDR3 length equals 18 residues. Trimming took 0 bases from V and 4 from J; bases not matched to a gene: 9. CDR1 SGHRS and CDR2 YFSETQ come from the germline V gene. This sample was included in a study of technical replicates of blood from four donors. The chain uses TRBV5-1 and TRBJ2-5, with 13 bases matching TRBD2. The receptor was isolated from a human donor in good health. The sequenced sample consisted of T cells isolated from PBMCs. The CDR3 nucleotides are TGCGCCAGCAGCTTGGTTGCGACTAGCGGGGGGTCGGGAGAGACCCAGTACTTC. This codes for CASSLVATSGGSGETQYF.